This note documents a single TCR beta chain sequence. Antigen specificity is unknown. The CDR3 runs 18 residues. V lost 1 base to trimming and J lost 5 bases; unmatched junction nucleotides: 10. CDR1 is DFQATT, CDR2 SNEGSKA, per germline (reference sequence). This sample is part of a study of T-cell reconstitution after alpha-beta-depleted transplantation in children. Regarding the study as a whole: The study traced high day-60 TCRbeta diversity in some patients to surviving recipient T cells and thymic progenitors. By about two months after transplant, alpha-beta T cells reportedly arose from several hundred graft clones that had expanded. One year after transplant, T-cell counts and diversity came mostly from newly produced T cells.

Unique molecular identifiers featured in how the TCRbeta library was prepared. TCRdb redid the calling of the PCR reads with MiXCR, one entry per CDR3 protein. The table has some 300,000 distinct CDR3 sequences, about 7.3% seen once. The rearrangement links TRBV20-1 to TRBJ2-1, with TRBD2 identical over 14 bases. Specimen: peripheral blood, collected 360 days after TCRalphabeta/CD19-depleted stem cell transplant. This sequence originates from a female patient aged 2-15 years who had a stem cell transplant for Fanconi anemia, so the T cells may come from the graft donor. CDR3 protein: CSARADGLAGGRNNEQFF. In nucleotides, the CDR3 is TGCAGTGCTAGAGCGGACGGACTAGCGGGGGGCCGAAACAATGAGCAGTTCTTC.